Sequencing of this T cell receptor beta chain was carried out in a study of Graves' ophthalmopathy and Graves' hyperthyroidism (dated by TCRdb to between 2017 and 2018). For the wider study: Peripheral blood was collected at initial diagnosis, prior to any treatment. In total, over 130 blood samples were TCR-sequenced: roughly 45 ophthalmopathy, under 80 hyperthyroidism and some 17 hyperthyroidism-to-ophthalmopathy patients. TCR beta repertoire signatures were used to distinguish Graves' ophthalmopathy from Graves' hyperthyroidism and to predict progression to ophthalmopathy. Following sample collection, hyperthyroidism patients were given methimazole at a starting dose of 30 mg daily, and ophthalmopathy patients were given high-dose intravenous methylprednisolone. For independent validation, a separate cohort was made up of some 19 hyperthyroidism patients plus 17 patients who later progressed from hyperthyroidism to ophthalmopathy. In about 6 hyperthyroidism patients, the T-cell repertoire of thyroid tissue was compared with the T-cell repertoire of blood. To explore V-J signatures distinguishing ophthalmopathy from hyperthyroidism, a discovery set of 100 patients (about 43 ophthalmopathy, 55 to 60 stable hyperthyroidism) was enrolled. General study outcomes and caveats: Most expanded thyroid clonotypes with frequency above 0.001 were also detected in blood, suggesting blood repertoires may reflect the thyroid immune response. In validation, the model predicted ophthalmopathy progression with 55% to 71% sensitivity and roughly 72% specificity; eleven to twelve predicted patients were CT-confirmed with GO in a median of roughly 6.8 months. In cross-validation, the 13-signature model distinguished ophthalmopathy from stable hyperthyroidism with approximately 88% sensitivity and just under 84% specificity, and in the test set the corresponding values were around 80% and 75%. Sample size was not predetermined statistically, and investigators were not blinded to group allocation.

A note on this clonotype: Its antigen is unknown. Base quality data are lacking; no much larger clone is found one base away.

The ophthalmopathy patients had moderately to severely active disease, with a Clinical Activity Score of 3 or higher, a NOSPECS grade of 4 or higher, and a disease duration of less than 3 months. Patients with other autoimmune diseases, uncontrolled infections, pregnancy or lactation were excluded from the study. Diagnosis relied on clinical symptoms, serum thyroxine, TRAb, thyroid ultrasound and orbital computed tomography. PBMCs were isolated from 10 ml of fresh peripheral blood by Ficoll-Paque density gradient centrifugation. Trizol reagent was used to extract the total RNA, and its quality was then checked on an Agilent 2100 Bioanalyzer. CDR1 MNHNS and CDR2 SASEGT were looked up in the germline V gene. From the cysteine through the phenylalanine, the CDR3 covers 14 amino acids. Just the 42-base CDR3 DNA is kept, in frame starting at base 1. The V end loses 6 bases and the J end loses 0 bases, and a stretch of 11 bases separates them.

For repertoire sequencing, TCR beta CDR3 regions were amplified from RNA transcripts. The first round was an RT-PCR using HTBI primers with the Qiagen OneStep RT-PCR kit, and this first round was followed by a second-round multiplex PCR, then size selection and purification. Sequencing of the libraries was carried out on an Illumina HiSeq2000 in paired-end mode with 100 bp reads. On the authors' methods: SOAPnuke was used to process the reads, throwing out any read that had adapters, had uncalled bases, had a mean Phred below 15, or lacked an exact constant-primer or identifier match. COPE v1.2.5 was used to merge high-quality paired reads. Unique nucleotide sequences were defined as clonotypes and aligned to IMGT TRB V, D and J references using MiTCR v1.1. The analysis was limited to V-J combinations with a frequency above 0.0001, which together covered approximately 99% of repertoires. A TCR clonal expansion and chaos score per V-J combination was defined as the ratio of F50 clonal expansion to chaos observed in the TCRdist matrix. Welch's t-statistics and random forest were used to narrow the features down to 13 V-J combinations, which were then fed into a naive Bayes classifier. The similarity between thyroid and blood repertoires was quantified using the Morisita-Horn index. The public reads were run again by TCRdb, first through fastp at Q25 and then through MiXCR, and only productive beta chains were kept. CDR3 protein duplicates are merged, each entry listing the most common genes and DNA. The V and J calls were not made by the authors but by TCRdb's processing. This sample gives under 350,000 distinct CDR3 sequences in total; 15% to 20% of them show up just once. In total, the top ten clones hold approximately 13% of the sample.

This TCR derives from an adult man with Graves' ophthalmopathy. Material: peripheral blood. The chain is encoded by TRBV6-1 joined to TRBJ1-2; the D gene assignment is ambiguous. The nucleotide sequence reads TGTGCCAGCAGAGCTTCGGCAGCTAACTATGGCTACACCTTC. This encodes CASRASAANYGYTF.